This TCR beta chain came from a study of graft-versus-host responses after intestinal transplantation. Study summary: For around 3 years after anti-thymocyte globulin induction, all recipients took tacrolimus and steroids.

Turning to this clone: Its specificity is not known.

The assay was immunoSEQ multiplex PCR, and TCRdb's table has in-frame clones only and misses some. The table has around 100,000 clones, roughly 90% seen once. Source: unstimulated CD4+ T cells sorted from spleen or lymph node cells, taken before transplant. The receptor was derived from a human donor who was the organ donor for an intestinal transplant.

The CDR3, as DNA: TGCGCCAGCAGCCGGGGGACAGACAACACTGAAGCTTTCTTT. Translation gives CASSRGTDNTEAFF. The chain joins TRBV5-1 to TRBJ1-1; 7 nucleotides match TRBD1. CDR3 size: 14 residues. Trimming removed 4 bases from V and 2 bases from J; junction bases left unmatched: 5. Germline loops: CDR1 SGHRS, CDR2 YFSETQ.